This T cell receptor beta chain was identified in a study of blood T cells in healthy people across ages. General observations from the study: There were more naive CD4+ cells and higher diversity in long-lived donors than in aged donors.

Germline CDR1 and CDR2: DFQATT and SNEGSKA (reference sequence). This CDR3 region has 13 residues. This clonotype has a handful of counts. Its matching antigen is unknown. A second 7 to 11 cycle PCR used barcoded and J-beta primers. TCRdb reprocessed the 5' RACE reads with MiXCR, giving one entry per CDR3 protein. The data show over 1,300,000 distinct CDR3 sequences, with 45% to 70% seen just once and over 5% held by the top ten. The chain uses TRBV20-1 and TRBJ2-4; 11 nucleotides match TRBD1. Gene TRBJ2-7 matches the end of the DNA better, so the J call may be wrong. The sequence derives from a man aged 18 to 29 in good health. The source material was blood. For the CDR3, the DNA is TGCAGTGCAAATGGACAGGGGGCCCACGAGCAGTACTTC. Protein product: CSANGQGAHEQYF.